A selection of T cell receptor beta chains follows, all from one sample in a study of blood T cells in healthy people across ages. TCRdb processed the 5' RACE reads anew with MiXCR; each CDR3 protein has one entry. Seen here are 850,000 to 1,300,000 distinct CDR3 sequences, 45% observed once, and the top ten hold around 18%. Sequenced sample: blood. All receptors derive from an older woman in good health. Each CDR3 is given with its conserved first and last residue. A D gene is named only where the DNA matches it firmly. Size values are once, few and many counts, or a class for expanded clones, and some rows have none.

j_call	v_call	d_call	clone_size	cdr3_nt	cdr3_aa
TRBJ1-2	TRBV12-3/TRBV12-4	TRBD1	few	TGTGCCAGCAGGATCTTGCGGGACAGGAGATATGGCTACACCTTC	CASRILRDRRYGYTF
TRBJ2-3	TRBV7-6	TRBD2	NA	TGTGCCAGCAGCTTAAGACTAGCGGGAATTACACACAATACGCAGTATTTT	CASSLRLAGITHNTQYF
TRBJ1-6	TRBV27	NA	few	TGTGCCAGCAGTCGCGACTCAGGGGAAGGTTCACCCCTCCACTTT	CASSRDSGEGSPLHF
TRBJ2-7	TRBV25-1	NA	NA	TGTGCCAGCAGTAGGGCAGGTTGGAGCGAGCAGTACTTC	CASSRAGWSEQYF
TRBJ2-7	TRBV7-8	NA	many	TGTGCCAGCAGCCTCGGTCCGCGAAAGCAGTACTTC	CASSLGPRKQYF
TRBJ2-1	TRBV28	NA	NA	TGTGCCAGCAGCCACTCCTCCTACAATGAGCAGTTCTTC	CASSHSSYNEQFF
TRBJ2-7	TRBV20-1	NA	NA	TGCAGTGCTAGAGATATGGCAGACTACGAGCAGTACTTC	CSARDMADYEQYF
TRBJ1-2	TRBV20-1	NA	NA	TGCAGTGCCTATCCCGGGGGTGGCTACACCTTC	CSAYPGGGYTF
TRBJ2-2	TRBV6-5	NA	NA	TGTGCCAGCAGGATGAACAGGGTAACCGGGGAGCTGTTTTTT	CASRMNRVTGELFF
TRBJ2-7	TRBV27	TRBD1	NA	TGTGCCAGCAGTTGGACAGGGTCCTTCGAGCAGTACTTC	CASSWTGSFEQYF
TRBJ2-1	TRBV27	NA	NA	TGTGCCAGCAGTGGACCCCCGGGCCAAATCGACGGTGAGCAGTTCTTC	CASSGPPGQIDGEQFF
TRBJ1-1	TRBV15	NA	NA	TGTGCCACCAGCAGAGATCGGGGGGGTTATACTGAAGCTTTCTTT	CATSRDRGGYTEAFF
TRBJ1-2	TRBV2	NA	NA	TGTGCCAGCACTCCAGAGGGGTCGGGGTATGGCTACACCTTC	CASTPEGSGYGYTF
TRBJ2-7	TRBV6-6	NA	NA	TGTGCCAGCAGCCCCGGGACAAGGACCCCCTACGAGCAGTACTTC	CASSPGTRTPYEQYF
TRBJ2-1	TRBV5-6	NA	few	TGTGCCAGCAGCTTCACAACCGGTGTCTACAATGAGCAGTTCTTC	CASSFTTGVYNEQFF
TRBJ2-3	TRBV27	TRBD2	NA	TGTGCCAGCAGTTTTTTTTGGACTAGCGGGAGGGCGCGATCAGATACGCAGTATTTT	CASSFFWTSGRARSDTQYF
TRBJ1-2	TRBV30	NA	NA	TGTGCCTGGAGTGACACGGGGAATGGGGGCTACACCTTC	CAWSDTGNGGYTF
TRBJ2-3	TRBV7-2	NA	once	TGTGCCAGCAGCCCAACCGGACGAGGTGGCACAGATACGCAGTATTTT	CASSPTGRGGTDTQYF
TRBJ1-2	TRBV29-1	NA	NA	TGCAGCGTCCCCGTGGTTGGGGACTCCGGCTATGGCTACACCTTC	CSVPVVGDSGYGYTF
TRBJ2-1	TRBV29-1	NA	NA	TGCAGCGTTGAACGCCAGGGAGGTGAGCAGTTCTTC	CSVERQGGEQFF
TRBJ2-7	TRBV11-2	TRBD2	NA	TGTGCCAGCAGCTTAGGACTAGCGGAACCCTACGAGCAGTACTTC	CASSLGLAEPYEQYF
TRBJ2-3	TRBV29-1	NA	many	TGCAGCGTAAAACCCTCCCGGGACCCTCAGAGTCGGCAGTATTTT	CSVKPSRDPQSRQYF
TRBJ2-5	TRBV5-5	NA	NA	TGTGCCAGCAGCACCATCCAAGAGACCCAGTACTTC	CASSTIQETQYF
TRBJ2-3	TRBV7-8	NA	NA	TGTGCCAGCAGCTCCCAGAGGGCAGATACGCAGTATTTT	CASSSQRADTQYF
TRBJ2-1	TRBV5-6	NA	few	TGTGCCAGCAGCTTTTCGGGACTGAGCTACAATGAGCAGTTCTTC	CASSFSGLSYNEQFF
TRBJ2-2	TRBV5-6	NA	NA	TGTGCCAGCAGCTTCTTGACAGGCGCCCACGGGGAGCTGTTTTTT	CASSFLTGAHGELFF
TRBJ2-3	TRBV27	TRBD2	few	TGTGCCAGCAGTTTAAACCGAGCGGGAGGTCCCACAGATACGCAGTATTTT	CASSLNRAGGPTDTQYF
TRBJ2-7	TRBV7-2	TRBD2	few	TGTGCCAGCAGCCAACGTCGGACTAGCGGGAGATCCTACGAGCAGTACTTC	CASSQRRTSGRSYEQYF
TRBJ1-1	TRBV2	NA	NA	TGTGCCAGTAAGGGGAACACTGAAGCTTTCTTT	CASKGNTEAFF
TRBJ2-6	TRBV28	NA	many	TGTGCCAGCAGTCCCACCTCTGGGGCCAACGTCCTGACTTTC	CASSPTSGANVLTF
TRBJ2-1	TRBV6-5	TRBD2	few	TGTGCCAGCAGTTACGTCCCTAGCGGGAAAGGGGGTGAGCAGTTCTTC	CASSYVPSGKGGEQFF
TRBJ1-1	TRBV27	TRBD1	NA	TGTGCCAGCAGTCGAGGGACAGGTGTCATGAACACTGAAGCTTTCTTT	CASSRGTGVMNTEAFF
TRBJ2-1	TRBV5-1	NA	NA	TGCGCCAGCAGCCCGAGTCAGTCACGCTCCTACAATGAGCAGTTCTTC	CASSPSQSRSYNEQFF
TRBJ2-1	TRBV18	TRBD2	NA	TGTGCCAGCTCAGTAAGCGCGGGAGGGACCAATGAGCAGTTCTTC	CASSVSAGGTNEQFF
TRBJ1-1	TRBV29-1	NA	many	TGCAGCGTTGACAGGGTGAACACTGAAGCTTTCTTT	CSVDRVNTEAFF
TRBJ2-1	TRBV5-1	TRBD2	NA	TGCGCCAGCAGCCCCTCAACTAGCGGGTCAAGAGGGAGTGAGCAGTTCTTC	CASSPSTSGSRGSEQFF
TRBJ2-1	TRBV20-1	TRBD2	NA	TGCAGTGCGGCCGGACTAGCGGGGACCTACAATGAGCAGTTCTTC	CSAAGLAGTYNEQFF
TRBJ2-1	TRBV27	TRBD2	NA	TGTGCCAGCAGTTTATGGAGTAGCGGGCCAGGCGAGCAGTTCTTC	CASSLWSSGPGEQFF
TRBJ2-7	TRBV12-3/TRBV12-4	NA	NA	TGTGCCAGCAGTTCCCTCGCATATGAGCAGTACTTC	CASSSLAYEQYF
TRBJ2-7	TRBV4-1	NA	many	TGCGCCAGCAGCCAAGATCCCAGGGTTTACGAGCAGTACTTC	CASSQDPRVYEQYF